These 3 T cell receptor beta chains were all obtained from the same sample, sequenced in a study of response to subunit inactivated influenza vaccine. MiXCR, run by TCRdb on the RT-PCR reads, gives a single entry per CDR3 protein. The data show some 520,000 distinct CDR3 sequences, 16% seen once. Sample: CD4+ T cells sorted from PBMCs, taken roughly 24 months after vaccination. The origin of the receptors is a man aged 50-75 years who received an inactivated influenza vaccine.

V gene TRBV12-3 or TRBV12-4 combines with J gene TRBJ2-1; 13 bases match TRBD2. Trimming removed 5 bases from V and 2 bases from J; junction bases left unmatched: 9. CDR3 length: 18 residues. CDR3 region: CASSLWGLAGSPYNEQFF. The CDR3 coding sequence is TGTGCCAGCAGTCTATGGGGACTAGCGGGATCCCCCTACAATGAGCAGTTCTTC.

V and J are TRBV5-1 and TRBJ1-2, with a tentative D call TRBD1 (5 bases). V was shortened by 4 bases and J by 4 bases, with 17 bases between the two germline ends. Germline values: CDR1 SGHRS, CDR2 YFSETQ. This CDR3 is 15 amino acids long. CDR3 DNA sequence: TGCGCCAGCAGCCCTGGGACTGAGGGACTCTATGGCTACACCTTC. Encoded protein: CASSPGTEGLYGYTF.

This clonotype occurred many times. This sequence joins TRBV20-1 and TRBJ2-5; D not certain. Between the trimmed V and J ends, which lost 0 bases and 1 base, there was a span of 9 bases. This CDR3 has 14 residues. Germline V lookup: CDR1 DFQATT, CDR2 SNEGSKA (reference sequence). Here the CDR3 DNA reads TGCAGTGCTAGAGATCTTCGTGGCCAAGAGACCCAGTACTTC. Translation gives CSARDLRGQETQYF.